The rows below give T cell receptor beta chains drawn from one sample of a study of T-cell memory formation after mild COVID-19. TCRdb re-called the 5' RACE reads with MiXCR, one entry per CDR3 protein. In the table there are 120,000 or so distinct CDR3 sequences, roughly 6% of which are singletons. The source material was PBMCs or a T cell subset sorted from them (not recorded which). These receptors were obtained from an adult woman who had mild COVID-19 (a few samples of this study predate the infection). Cell type and time point are not known. CDR3s include the opening cysteine and the closing phenylalanine or tryptophan. A D gene is named only where the DNA matches it firmly. Clone sizes are given selectively: once, few, many, or a class where the clone is expanded.

size: -; D: TRBD2; J: TRBJ2-7; V: TRBV9; CDR3: CASSVGVSTGGVTYEQYF; DNA: TGTGCCAGCAGCGTAGGAGTTTCCACGGGAGGGGTAACCTACGAGCAGTACTTC
size: -; D: -; J: TRBJ2-2; V: TRBV5-1; CDR3: CASSLVGGHPGELFF; DNA: TGCGCCAGCAGCTTGGTGGGAGGCCATCCCGGGGAGCTGTTTTTT
size: -; D: TRBD1; J: TRBJ2-1; V: TRBV6-5; CDR3: CASSSRTGVYDEQFF; DNA: TGTGCCAGCAGTTCCCGGACAGGGGTATATGATGAGCAGTTCTTC
size: -; D: -; J: TRBJ2-1; V: TRBV25-1; CDR3: CASSVRGGGFIYNEQFF; DNA: TGTGCCAGCAGTGTAAGGGGGGGAGGTTTTATCTACAATGAGCAGTTCTTC
size: -; D: TRBD1; J: TRBJ1-1; V: TRBV6-1; CDR3: CASSQGVPEAFF; DNA: TGTGCCAGCAGCCAGGGGGTCCCTGAAGCTTTCTTT
size: -; D: -; J: TRBJ2-5; V: TRBV29-1; CDR3: CSVVGDETQYF; DNA: TGCAGCGTTGTGGGGGATGAGACCCAGTACTTC
size: few; D: TRBD2; J: TRBJ2-1; V: TRBV12-5; CDR3: CASGLVVSRTSGRNWLNEQFF; DNA: TGTGCTAGTGGTTTGGTGGTCTCTCGGACTAGCGGGAGGAATTGGCTAAATGAGCAGTTCTTC
size: many; D: -; J: TRBJ2-1; V: TRBV20-1; CDR3: CSARMARGNNEQFF; DNA: TGCAGTGCTAGGATGGCAAGGGGGAACAATGAGCAGTTCTTC
size: few; D: -; J: TRBJ1-1; V: TRBV7-9; CDR3: CASSSLGEAFF; DNA: TGTGCCAGCAGCTCACTTGGTGAAGCTTTCTTT
size: few; D: TRBD2; J: TRBJ2-1; V: TRBV24-1; CDR3: CATSDPGLAGLHEQFF; DNA: TGTGCCACCAGTGATCCGGGACTAGCGGGTCTACATGAGCAGTTCTTC
size: few; D: -; J: TRBJ1-5; V: TRBV24-1; CDR3: CATSDSQGYGNQPQHF; DNA: TGTGCCACCAGTGATTCGCAGGGATATGGCAATCAGCCCCAGCATTTT
size: few; D: -; J: TRBJ1-1; V: TRBV6-1; CDR3: CASSEGGNTEAFF; DNA: TGTGCCAGCAGTGAGGGCGGAAACACTGAAGCTTTCTTT
size: few; D: -; J: TRBJ2-5; V: TRBV2; CDR3: CASSEVFQETQYF; DNA: TGTGCCAGCAGTGAGGTATTCCAAGAGACCCAGTACTTC
size: -; D: TRBD2; J: TRBJ2-1; V: TRBV20-1; CDR3: CSAGPGLAGGFGRYNEQFF; DNA: TGCAGTGCTGGACCGGGACTAGCGGGGGGGTTTGGACGGTACAATGAGCAGTTCTTC
size: many; D: TRBD2; J: TRBJ2-1; V: TRBV4-3; CDR3: CASSPRLAGGRNEQFF; DNA: TGCGCCAGCAGCCCCCGACTAGCGGGAGGGCGGAATGAGCAGTTCTTC
size: few; D: TRBD2; J: TRBJ2-3; V: TRBV7-9; CDR3: CASSLRGLAGDKSGGTQYF; DNA: TGTGCCAGCAGCTTACGAGGACTAGCGGGAGATAAGAGTGGCGGTACGCAGTATTTT
size: many; D: TRBD1; J: TRBJ2-7; V: TRBV11-1; CDR3: CASVPGGTGSSYEQYF; DNA: TGTGCCAGCGTGCCTGGGGGGACAGGGTCGTCCTACGAGCAGTACTTC
size: few; D: -; J: TRBJ1-6; V: TRBV9; CDR3: CASSPTSNSPLHF; DNA: TGTGCCAGCAGCCCGACTAGTAATTCACCCCTCCACTTT
size: -; D: -; J: TRBJ2-3; V: TRBV2; CDR3: CASTPGEGASTDTQYF; DNA: TGTGCCAGCACCCCGGGGGAGGGGGCTTCCACAGATACGCAGTATTTT
size: -; D: -; J: TRBJ1-2; V: TRBV6-5; CDR3: CASSYSIGGAYGYTF; DNA: TGTGCCAGCAGTTACTCGATAGGGGGGGCGTATGGCTACACCTTC
size: few; D: TRBD2; J: TRBJ2-3; V: TRBV9; CDR3: CASSRGIAGGPSTDTQYF; DNA: TGTGCCAGCAGCCGGGGGATAGCGGGGGGCCCGAGCACAGATACGCAGTATTTT
size: few; D: -; J: TRBJ1-1; V: TRBV2; CDR3: CASTSKGMNTEAFF; DNA: TGTGCCAGCACCAGTAAGGGGATGAACACTGAAGCTTTCTTT
size: -; D: -; J: TRBJ1-2; V: TRBV6-1; CDR3: CASYPGDTKNYGYTF; DNA: TGTGCCTCCTATCCCGGGGACACAAAGAACTATGGCTACACCTTC
size: many; D: TRBD2; J: TRBJ2-7; V: TRBV12-3/TRBV12-4; CDR3: CASSPGTSGKSSYEQYF; DNA: TGTGCCAGCAGTCCCGGGACTAGCGGGAAGAGCTCCTACGAGCAGTACTTC
size: few; D: TRBD1; J: TRBJ1-2; V: TRBV2; CDR3: CASSEGQVYGYTF; DNA: TGTGCCAGCAGCGAAGGACAGGTCTATGGCTACACCTTC
size: few; D: TRBD2; J: TRBJ2-1; V: TRBV19; CDR3: CASSHSRGDNEQFF; DNA: TGTGCCAGTTCACATTCACGGGGGGACAATGAGCAGTTCTTC
size: few; D: -; J: TRBJ2-7; V: TRBV5-1; CDR3: CASSLAGTPGTYEQYF; DNA: TGCGCCAGCAGCTTGGCCGGGACCCCGGGAACCTACGAGCAGTACTTC
size: many; D: TRBD2; J: TRBJ2-7; V: TRBV4-1; CDR3: CASSQGGLAGKSYEQYF; DNA: TGCGCCAGCAGCCAAGGGGGACTAGCGGGGAAGTCCTACGAGCAGTACTTC
size: -; D: TRBD1; J: TRBJ2-7; V: TRBV27; CDR3: CASRRDRDSYEQYF; DNA: TGTGCCAGCAGGCGAGACAGGGACTCCTACGAGCAGTACTTC
size: few; D: -; J: TRBJ1-5; V: TRBV7-2; CDR3: CASSVTVNQPQHF; DNA: TGTGCCAGCAGCGTGACAGTCAATCAGCCCCAGCATTTT
size: many; D: -; J: TRBJ2-1; V: TRBV18; CDR3: CASSPDYNEQFF; DNA: TGTGCCAGCTCCCCGGATTACAATGAGCAGTTCTTC
size: few; D: TRBD2; J: TRBJ2-1; V: TRBV10-3; CDR3: CAISRTSGRSEQFF; DNA: TGTGCCATCAGTAGGACTAGCGGGAGAAGTGAGCAGTTCTTC
size: many; D: -; J: TRBJ2-7; V: TRBV24-1; CDR3: CATSDPGLPSQQYF; DNA: TGTGCCACCAGTGATCCCGGACTACCGAGTCAGCAGTACTTC
size: -; D: -; J: TRBJ2-3; V: TRBV15; CDR3: CATSRAVADTQYF; DNA: TGTGCCACCAGCAGAGCAGTAGCGGATACGCAGTATTTT
size: -; D: -; J: TRBJ2-1; V: TRBV7-6; CDR3: CASSQDLYHEQFF; DNA: TGTGCCAGCAGCCAGGACTTGTATCATGAGCAGTTCTTC
size: -; D: -; J: TRBJ2-1; V: TRBV20-1; CDR3: CSGSRENPGNEQFF; DNA: TGCAGTGGCTCGAGGGAGAATCCAGGAAATGAGCAGTTCTTC
size: many; D: -; J: TRBJ2-3; V: TRBV18; CDR3: CASSSRTDTQYF; DNA: TGTGCCAGCTCATCACGCACAGATACGCAGTATTTT
size: many; D: TRBD2; J: TRBJ2-1; V: TRBV5-1; CDR3: CASSLVGSGVYNEQFF; DNA: TGCGCCAGCAGCTTGGTGGGTAGCGGGGTCTACAATGAGCAGTTCTTC
size: few; D: TRBD2; J: TRBJ2-1; V: TRBV2; CDR3: CASGTSGVMYNEQFF; DNA: TGTGCCAGCGGGACTAGCGGCGTGATGTACAATGAGCAGTTCTTC
size: few; D: TRBD2; J: TRBJ2-5; V: TRBV6-5; CDR3: CASMPSGIETQYF; DNA: TGTGCCAGCATGCCTAGCGGTATAGAGACCCAGTACTTC
size: -; D: TRBD1; J: TRBJ1-3; V: TRBV5-1; CDR3: CASSLERMGQVGNTIYF; DNA: TGCGCCAGCAGCTTGGAGCGTATGGGACAGGTCGGAAACACCATATATTTT
size: -; D: -; J: TRBJ1-2; V: TRBV20-1; CDR3: CSALDSGSPLVYGYTF; DNA: TGCAGTGCCTTAGACAGCGGATCCCCTCTCGTCTATGGCTACACCTTC
size: -; D: TRBD1; J: TRBJ1-6; V: TRBV12-3/TRBV12-4; CDR3: CASRPGQGGSPLHF; DNA: TGTGCCAGCAGACCGGGACAGGGTGGTTCACCCCTCCACTTT
size: -; D: -; J: TRBJ2-7; V: TRBV12-3/TRBV12-4; CDR3: CASSLSLSYEQYF; DNA: TGTGCCAGCAGTCTTTCTCTCTCCTACGAGCAGTACTTC
size: few; D: -; J: TRBJ1-1; V: TRBV5-1; CDR3: CASSSGQYTEAFF; DNA: TGCGCCAGCAGCTCCGGACAGTACACTGAAGCTTTCTTT
size: few; D: -; J: TRBJ1-2; V: TRBV6-2/TRBV6-3; CDR3: CASSHAGAGYTF; DNA: TGTGCCAGCAGCCACGCGGGGGCCGGCTACACCTTC